The 17 T cell receptor beta chains below were found in one sample sequenced in a study of identical twins. TCRdb analysed the 5' RACE reads with MiXCR anew, one entry per CDR3 protein. The profile covers more than 400,000 distinct CDR3 sequences, with roughly 15% appearing a single time and around 0.4% taken by the ten largest. This same sample was also taken into another study, of yellow fever vaccine responses in identical twins.

The sequencing input was CD4+ T cells sorted from blood. The receptors stem from a woman between 18 and 30 years old in good health.

J is TRBJ2-1 and V is TRBV9; no clear D. CDR3 size: 14 residues. Looked up from germline, CDR1 is SGDLS and CDR2 is YYNGEE. Trimming took off 0 bases at V and 5 bases at J, with 9 bases between the two ends. In nucleotides, the CDR3 is TGTGCCAGCAGCGTAGTCGACAAAGACAATGAGCAGTTCTTC. It translates to CASSVVDKDNEQFF.

This clonotype was recorded a few times. This chain joins TRBV5-1 and TRBJ2-7; 10 nucleotides align to TRBD2. Trimming at V came to 3 bases and at J to 0 bases, leaving 9 bases not matched to a gene. The CDR3 has 17 amino acids. CDR1 is SGHRS, CDR2 YFSETQ, per germline. CDR3 amino acids: CASSWELAGRPSYEQYF. CDR3 DNA: TGCGCCAGCAGCTGGGAACTAGCGGGGCGGCCCTCCTACGAGCAGTACTTC.

V gene TRBV27 combines with J gene TRBJ2-1; D is possibly TRBD2 (7 bases). With 2 bases removed from V and 2 bases from J, the gap between germline ends came to 10 bases. Per the germline V gene, CDR1 is MNHEY and CDR2 is SMNVEV (reference sequence). This CDR3 comprises 15 residues. CDR3 coding DNA: TGTGCCAGCAGTTTAGAGGGGGGGACCTACAATGAGCAGTTCTTC. It specifies CASSLEGGTYNEQFF.

Only a few counts were recorded for this clonotype. The gene calls are TRBV6-1 and TRBJ2-5; D uncertain. CDR1 is MNHNS, CDR2 SASEGT, per germline. The ends were cut back, 2 bases at V and 3 bases at J, with 13 bases in the middle. The CDR3 runs to 15 residues. CDR3: CASSERGAGEETQYF. The CDR3 bases are TGTGCCAGCAGTGAAAGAGGTGCAGGCGAAGAGACCCAGTACTTC.

V usage is TRBV20-1 and J usage is TRBJ2-7, with 8 bases fitting TRBD1. V shed 3 bases, J shed 2 bases, and the junction held 3 bases outside the gene matches. The germline V gene encodes CDR1 DFQATT and CDR2 SNEGSKA (reference sequence). The CDR3 covers 13 residues. CDR3 in amino acids: CSARGQVTYEQYV. The DNA of the CDR3 is TGCAGTGCTAGGGGACAGGTCACCTACGAGCAGTACGTC.

The genes are TRBV4-1 and TRBJ2-7; TRBD2 agrees at 10 bases. The germline V gene encodes CDR1 MGHRA and CDR2 YSYEKL. This CDR3 contains 14 residues. Unmatched junction bases numbered 8, after V lost 5 bases and J lost 7 bases. Written as DNA, the CDR3 is TGCGCCAGCAGCGGCAGCGGGGGGGCCGGTGAGCAGTACGTC. It yields the protein CASSGSGGAGEQYV.

The sample holds a few counts of this clonotype. The CDR3, as DNA: TGTGCCACCTCGTCGGGGGCGGGGGGCAATCAGCCCCAGCATTTT. This gives the protein CATSSGAGGNQPQHF. The gene calls are TRBV10-3 and TRBJ1-5, with D perhaps TRBD1 (6 bases). Trimming shortened V by 10 bases and J by 2 bases, and 18 bases separated the two germline ends. Per germline, CDR1 ENHRY and CDR2 SYGVKD. This CDR3 contains 15 residues.

This chain connects TRBV9 to TRBJ2-7; no reliable D call. V was shortened by 0 bases and J by 4 bases, with 11 bases between the two germline ends. Germline V lookup: CDR1 SGDLS, CDR2 YYNGEE. This CDR3 is built from 14 residues. The CDR3 bases are TGTGCCAGCAGCGTAGGCCTCACCCAATACGAGCAGTACGTC. Translated: CASSVGLTQYEQYV.

The chain combines TRBV7-8 with TRBJ2-1; 15 bases match TRBD2. V dropped 1 base and J dropped 5; count of bases not matched to a gene: 12. Germline CDR1 reads SGHVS; CDR2 reads FQNEAQ. This CDR3 spans 20 amino acids. The CDR3 reads CASSLVRVIGTSGRNNEQFF. The CDR3 nucleotides are TGTGCCAGCAGCTTAGTGAGGGTCATCGGGACTAGCGGGAGGAACAATGAGCAGTTCTTC.

This chain links TRBV12-3 or TRBV12-4 with TRBJ1-3, with no clear D. The CDR3 consists of 14 residues. Trimming cost V 0 bases and J 4 bases, with 7 bases left between them. This chain's CDR3 is CASSLAAAGNTIYF. Written as DNA, the CDR3 is TGTGCCAGCAGTTTAGCTGCAGCGGGAAACACCATATATTTT.

The V gene is TRBV4-1, the J gene TRBJ2-1, with TRBD1 identical over 8 bases. There are 16 residues in the CDR3. V trimming: 3 bases; J trimming: 0 bases; junction bases outside the gene matches: 4. CDR1 is MGHRA, CDR2 YSYEKL, per germline. The CDR3 loop is CASSQADRGSYNEQFF. CDR3 sequence (DNA): TGCGCCAGCAGCCAGGCAGACAGGGGCTCCTACAATGAGCAGTTCTTC.

The chain recombines TRBV20-1 with TRBJ2-3; TRBD2 agrees at 7 bases. The germline CDR1 and CDR2 sequences are DFQATT and SNEGSKA (reference sequence). Trimming cost V 6 bases and J 1 base; bases outside gene matches: 10. The CDR3 is 15 residues long. CDR3 DNA sequence: TGCAGTGCCGGAGAGGGCGGGAGCCGCACAGATACGCAGTATTTT. Amino acids: CSAGEGGSRTDTQYF.

The rearrangement uses TRBV29-1 and TRBJ2-7, with TRBD1 matching 8 bases. Germline V lookup: CDR1 SQVTM, CDR2 ANQGSEA. The CDR3 totals 12 residues. After removal of 4 bases from V and 2 bases from J, the junction contained 1 base not matched to a gene. The CDR3 DNA follows: TGCAGCGTTGCACAGGGGGCCTACGAGCAGTACTTC. Translating it yields CSVAQGAYEQYF.

The genes are TRBV10-2 and TRBJ2-2; the match to TRBD1 covers 7 bases. Germline V lookup: CDR1 WSHSY, CDR2 SAAADI. The V and J ends lost 7 bases and 7 bases, in that order; junction bases with no gene match: 9. The CDR3 loop spans 14 amino acids. CDR3 in amino acids: CASKRQGWVGELFF. As DNA, the CDR3 is TGCGCCAGCAAACGACAGGGTTGGGTCGGGGAGCTGTTTTTT.

The rearrangement links TRBV11-2 to TRBJ2-5; D assignment may be TRBD1 or TRBD2 (5 bases each). Germline assignment: CDR1 SGHAT and CDR2 FQNNGV. The CDR3 extends over 15 amino acids. V was trimmed by 0 bases and J by 5 bases, leaving 13 bases between them. The chain's CDR3 is CASSLDWSGRETQYF. CDR3 nucleotide sequence: TGTGCCAGCAGCTTAGATTGGTCGGGGCGGGAGACCCAGTACTTC.

V and J are TRBV29-1 and TRBJ2-3; 9 bases fit TRBD2. Germline CDR1 SQVTM, CDR2 ANQGSEA. This CDR3 region has 17 residues. Losses at the gene ends were 3 bases for V and 4 bases for J; bases not matched to a gene: 14. The CDR3 here is CSVEARLTSGVPDTQYF. CDR3 bases: TGCAGCGTTGAGGCACGATTGACTAGCGGTGTACCAGATACGCAGTATTTT.

There are a few counts of this clonotype. The genes are TRBV7-9 and TRBJ2-1; D gene uncertain. With 3 bases removed from V and 9 bases from J, the gap between germline ends came to 9 bases. CDR3 length: 12 amino acids. The V gene's germline CDR1 is SEHNR and CDR2 FQNEAQ (reference sequence). The DNA of the CDR3 is TGTGCCAGCAGCTTCCCGTGGGGTGAGCAGTTCTTC. Amino acid sequence: CASSFPWGEQFF.